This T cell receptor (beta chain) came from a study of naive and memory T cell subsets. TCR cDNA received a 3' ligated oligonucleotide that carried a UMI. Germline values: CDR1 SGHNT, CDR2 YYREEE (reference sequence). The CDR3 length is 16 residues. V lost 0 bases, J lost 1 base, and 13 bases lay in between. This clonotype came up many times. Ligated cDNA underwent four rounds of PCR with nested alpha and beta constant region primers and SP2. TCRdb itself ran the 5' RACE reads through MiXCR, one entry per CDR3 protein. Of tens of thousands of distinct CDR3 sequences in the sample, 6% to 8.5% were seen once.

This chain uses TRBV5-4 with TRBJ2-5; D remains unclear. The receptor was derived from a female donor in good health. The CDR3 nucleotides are TGTGCCAGCAGCTTGGCCTCACAAAGGCTCCAAGAGACCCAGTACTTC. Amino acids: CASSLASQRLQETQYF.